This T cell receptor (beta chain) was recovered during a study of blood T cell repertoires in COVID-19. Whole-study context: The United States, Italy and Spain supplied acute and convalescent COVID-19 samples. Sample material is recorded as cDNA or gDNA derived from T cells, B-cell-depleted T cells, or PBMCs.

As originally analysed: The assay estimated nucleated cells by amplifying reference gene primers. Method: immunoSEQ multiplex PCR; TCRdb's copy keeps in-frame clones and lacks some. V and J calls and clone size come straight from that table; D and trimming were deduced from the DNA. The sample holds 200,000 to 300,000 clones, around 87% seen once. Sequencing was performed on peripheral blood. This clonotype originated in a woman in her thirties or forties who had recovered from COVID-19.

CDR3 protein: CASSFGGSDNYGYTF. As DNA, the CDR3 is TGTGCCAGCAGCTTCGGAGGTTCGGATAACTATGGCTACACCTTC. The rearrangement uses TRBV7-9 and TRBJ1-2; D is unclear. Trimming cost V 3 bases and J 1 base, with 12 bases left between them. The CDR3 totals 15 residues. Germline CDR1 reads SEHNR; CDR2 reads FQNEAQ (reference sequence).